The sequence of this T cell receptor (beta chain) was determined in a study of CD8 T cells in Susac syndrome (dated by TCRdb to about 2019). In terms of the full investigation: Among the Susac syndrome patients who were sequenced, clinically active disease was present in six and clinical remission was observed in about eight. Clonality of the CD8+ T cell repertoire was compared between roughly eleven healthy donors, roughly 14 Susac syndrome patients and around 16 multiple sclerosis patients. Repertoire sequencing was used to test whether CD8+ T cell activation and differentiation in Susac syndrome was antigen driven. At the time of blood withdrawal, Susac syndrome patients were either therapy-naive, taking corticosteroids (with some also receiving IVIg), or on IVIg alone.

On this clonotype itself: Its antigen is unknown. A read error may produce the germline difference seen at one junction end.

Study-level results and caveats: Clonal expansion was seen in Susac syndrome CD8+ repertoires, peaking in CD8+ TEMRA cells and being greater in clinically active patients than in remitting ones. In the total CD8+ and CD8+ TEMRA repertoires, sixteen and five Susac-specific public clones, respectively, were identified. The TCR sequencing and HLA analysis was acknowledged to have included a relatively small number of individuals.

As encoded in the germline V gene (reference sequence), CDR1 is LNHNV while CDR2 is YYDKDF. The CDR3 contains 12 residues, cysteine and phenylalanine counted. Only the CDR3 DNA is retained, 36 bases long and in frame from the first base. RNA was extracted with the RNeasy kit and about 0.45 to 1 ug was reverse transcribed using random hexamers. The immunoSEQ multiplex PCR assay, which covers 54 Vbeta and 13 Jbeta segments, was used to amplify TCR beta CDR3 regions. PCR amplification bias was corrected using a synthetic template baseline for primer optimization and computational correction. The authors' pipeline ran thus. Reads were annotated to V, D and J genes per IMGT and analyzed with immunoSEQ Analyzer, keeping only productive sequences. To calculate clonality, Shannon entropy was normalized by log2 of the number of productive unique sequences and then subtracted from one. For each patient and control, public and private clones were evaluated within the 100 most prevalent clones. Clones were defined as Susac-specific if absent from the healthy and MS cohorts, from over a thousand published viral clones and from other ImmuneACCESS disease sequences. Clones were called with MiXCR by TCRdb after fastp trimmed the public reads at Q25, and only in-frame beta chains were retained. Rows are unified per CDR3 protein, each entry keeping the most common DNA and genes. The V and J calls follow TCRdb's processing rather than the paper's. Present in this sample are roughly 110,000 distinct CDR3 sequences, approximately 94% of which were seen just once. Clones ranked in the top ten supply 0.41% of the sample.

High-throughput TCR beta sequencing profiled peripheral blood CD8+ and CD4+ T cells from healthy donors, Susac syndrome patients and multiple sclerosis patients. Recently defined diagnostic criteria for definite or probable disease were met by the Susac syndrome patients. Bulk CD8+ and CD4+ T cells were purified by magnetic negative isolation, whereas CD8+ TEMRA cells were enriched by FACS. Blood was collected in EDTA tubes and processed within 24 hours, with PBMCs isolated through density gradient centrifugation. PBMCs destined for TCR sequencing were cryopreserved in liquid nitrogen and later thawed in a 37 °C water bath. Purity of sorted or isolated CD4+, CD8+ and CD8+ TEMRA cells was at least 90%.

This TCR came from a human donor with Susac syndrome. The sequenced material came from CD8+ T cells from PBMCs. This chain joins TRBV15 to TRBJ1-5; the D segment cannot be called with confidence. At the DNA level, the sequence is TGTGCCACCAGCGGAGATAATCAGCCCCAGCATTTT. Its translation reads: CATSGDNQPQHF.